These 17 T cell receptor beta chains share one sample of origin, sequenced in a study of T cells after posttransplantation cyclophosphamide. Sequenced by immunoSEQ multiplex PCR; TCRdb stores in-frame clones only, minus some. In the table there are about 22,000 clones, approximately 88% of which are singletons. Methotrexate plus calcineurin inhibitor accompanied controls' myeloablative marrow transplants; sampling was 1 year later. The material was PBMCs, obtained after an allogeneic stem cell transplant with a calcineurin inhibitor and methotrexate. Source of these receptors: a female patient aged 50-59 years who received an allogeneic stem cell transplant from an unrelated donor, was CMV-positive, and had chronic GVHD only. T cells may partly derive from the graft donor.

This chain uses TRBV5-6 with TRBJ2-7; D is unclear. The CDR3 consists of 13 residues. Trimming removed 0 bases at V and 1 base at J, with 5 bases between. CDR1 is SGHDT and CDR2 is YYEEEE in the germline V gene. CDR3 region: CASSLAGSYEQYF. The CDR3 DNA is TGTGCCAGCAGCTTGGCCGGGTCCTACGAGCAGTACTTC.

The chain uses TRBV4-1 and TRBJ1-5; D might be TRBD1 (6 bases). Trimming took 0 bases from V and 7 from J, leaving 16 bases between them. Germline V CDR1 and CDR2: MGHRA, YSYEKL. This CDR3 contains 16 residues. In nucleotides, the CDR3 is TGCGCCAGCAGCCAAGATGTAACAGGGATAGTGCAGCCCCAGCATTTT. It translates to CASSQDVTGIVQPQHF.

This chain connects TRBV10-3 to TRBJ2-1, with TRBD1 identical over 10 bases. This CDR3 contains 13 residues. Germline CDR1 reads ENHRY; CDR2 reads SYGVKD. V shed 10 bases, J shed 4 bases, and the junction held 4 bases outside the gene matches. CDR3 in amino acids: CATAGQGYNEQFF. The CDR3 nucleotides are TGTGCCACCGCGGGACAGGGGTACAATGAGCAGTTCTTC.

This clone was picked up one time. The chain links TRBV7-3 to TRBJ2-2; perhaps TRBD2 as D (6 bases). The germline gives CDR1 SGHTA, CDR2 FQGTGA. With 4 bases removed from V and 5 bases from J, the gap between germline ends came to 8 bases. CDR3 length equals 13 residues. The CDR3 sequence: CASSSGLTGELFF. DNA of the CDR3: TGTGCCAGCAGCTCGGGACTGACCGGGGAGCTGTTTTTT.

The chain employs TRBV29-1 and TRBJ2-7; 12 bases fit TRBD2. The V segment lost 7 bases and the J segment 3 bases; nucleotides outside the gene matches: 4. CDR1 is SQVTM and CDR2 is ANQGSEA in the germline V gene. The CDR3 covers 13 residues. CDR3 sequence reads: CSALTSGSYEQYF. CDR3 nucleotides: TGCAGCGCCTTGACTAGCGGGAGCTACGAGCAGTACTTC.

The chain uses TRBV30 and TRBJ2-7; 7 positions agree with TRBD2. CDR1 is GTSNPN and CDR2 is SVGIG in the germline V gene (reference sequence). The CDR3 loop spans 19 amino acids. The V and J ends lost 0 bases and 1 base, in that order; junction bases with no gene match: 18. In DNA form, the CDR3 reads TGTGCCTGGAGTGTATGGGTTTCTGCAGCGGGAAGTCGTTCCTACGAGCAGTACTTC. It yields the protein CAWSVWVSAAGSRSYEQYF.

The V gene is TRBV6-5, the J gene TRBJ1-5, with TRBD1 as a possible D gene (6 bases). The CDR3 length is 15 residues. The ends were cut back, 6 bases at V and 5 bases at J, with 17 bases in the middle. Germline V CDR1 and CDR2: MNHEY, SVGAGI. The CDR3 DNA reads as TGTGCCAGCAGACCTGACAGGACATGGGATCAGCCCCAGCATTTT. Translation: CASRPDRTWDQPQHF.

This clone was found a few times. This chain uses TRBV6-5 with TRBJ2-1; D is unclear. Germline CDR1 and CDR2: MNHEY and SVGAGI. This CDR3 has 15 amino acids. Trimming removed 6 bases at V and 4 bases at J, with 16 bases between. The CDR3 reads CASSNRKDTYNEQFF. The CDR3 DNA follows: TGTGCCAGCAGCAACCGCAAAGACACTTACAATGAGCAGTTCTTC.

The V and J genes are TRBV27 and TRBJ2-6; 9 bases map to TRBD2. V was clipped by 5 bases and J by 0 bases; unmatched bases: 11. The V gene's germline CDR1 is MNHEY and CDR2 SMNVEV (reference sequence). The CDR3 length is 19 residues. The CDR3 sequence: CASSRIGLARNSGANVLTF. CDR3 nucleotide sequence: TGTGCCAGCAGTAGAATCGGACTAGCGCGTAACTCTGGGGCCAACGTCCTGACTTTC.

This clone appeared a single time. The chain uses TRBV10-3 and TRBJ2-1; 10 positions match TRBD1. The CDR3 length is 14 residues. Germline V lookup: CDR1 ENHRY, CDR2 SYGVKD. V shed 8 bases and J 5 bases; nucleotides not matched to a gene: 6. CDR3 DNA: TGTGCCATCCGTGGACAGGGGGGGAACAATGAGCAGTTCTTC. Translated, it gives CAIRGQGGNNEQFF.

V and J are TRBV30 and TRBJ1-4; 7 nucleotides agree with TRBD1. The CDR3 extends over 12 amino acids. Germline CDR1 reads GTSNPN; CDR2 reads SVGIG (reference sequence). The CDR3 loop reads CARQGGGEKLFF. CDR3 nucleotide sequence: TGTGCTCGGCAGGGGGGAGGTGAAAAACTGTTTTTT.

The chain joins TRBV6-1 to TRBJ2-7; 11 positions match TRBD2. The V gene end was trimmed by 4 bases and the J gene end by 0 bases; junction bases not matched to a gene: 5. The germline V gene has CDR1 MNHNS and CDR2 SASEGT. CDR3 length equals 16 residues. CDR3 loop: CASSAKLAGGSYEQYF. DNA for the CDR3: TGTGCCAGCAGTGCCAAGCTAGCGGGAGGCTCCTACGAGCAGTACTTC.

This CDR3 is CASSPPDRGRYGYTF. The CDR3 DNA reads as TGTGCCAGCAGCCCTCCGGACAGGGGAAGGTATGGCTACACCTTC. The chain carries TRBV6-6 and TRBJ1-2, with 9 bases identical to TRBD1. The CDR3 loop spans 15 amino acids. Trimming removed 6 bases from V and 5 bases from J; junction bases left unmatched: 10. Germline loops: CDR1 MNHNY, CDR2 SVGAGI (reference sequence).

The rearrangement links TRBV4-2 to TRBJ2-5, with 11 bases aligning to TRBD2. V shed 1 base, J shed 4 bases, and the junction held 14 bases outside the gene matches. The CDR3 totals 19 residues. Germline lookup yields CDR1 LGHNA and CDR2 YNFKEQ. For the CDR3, the DNA is TGTGCCAGCAGCCAAGTCATTACGGCGGCTAGCGGGAGGCGAGAGACCCAGTACTTC. Translation gives CASSQVITAASGRRETQYF.

The rearrangement links TRBV7-9 to TRBJ2-1, with 7 bases fitting TRBD2. CDR1 and CDR2 (germline): SEHNR, FQNEAQ (reference sequence). This CDR3 spans 19 amino acids. Trimming took 5 bases from V and 1 from J; bases not matched to a gene: 17. The CDR3 sequence: CASSTAGAGAVGSYNEQFF. The CDR3 region has the DNA TGTGCCAGCAGCACCGCTGGGGCGGGAGCGGTCGGTTCCTACAATGAGCAGTTCTTC.

This clone was seen a handful of times. The CDR3 protein is CASSIAGLGNTEAFF. In DNA form, the CDR3 reads TGTGCCAGTAGTATAGCCGGTCTCGGGAACACTGAAGCTTTCTTT. This sequence joins TRBV19 and TRBJ1-1, with D uncertain. This CDR3 region has 15 residues. V shed 1 base and J shed 1 base, with 10 bases lying between them. Germline V gives CDR1 LNHDA, CDR2 SQIVND (reference sequence).

The chain couples TRBV7-3 to TRBJ2-1; 10 bases align to TRBD2. The V segment lost 4 bases and the J segment 5 bases; nucleotides outside the gene matches: 8. Germline values: CDR1 SGHTA, CDR2 FQGTGA. The CDR3 extends over 16 amino acids. The CDR3 sequence: CASSSHLAGANNEQFF. As DNA, the CDR3 is TGTGCCAGCAGCTCCCATCTAGCGGGAGCGAACAATGAGCAGTTCTTC. Based on the CDR3 plus reference TRBV7-3 and TRBJ2-1, the full variable domain is GAGVSQTPSNKVTEKGKYVELRCDPISGHTALYWYRQSLGQGPEFLIYFQGTGAADDSGLPNDRFFAVRPEGSVSTLKIQRTERGDSAVYLCASSSHLAGANNEQFFGPGTRLTVL.